The 20 T cell receptor beta chains below come from one sample, sequenced in a study of blood T cell repertoires in COVID-19. Assay used: immunoSEQ multiplex PCR; TCRdb lists only in-frame clones, some missing. The data show roughly 250,000 clones, 70% to 90% seen once. The sample taken for sequencing was PBMCs or T cells enriched from blood (not recorded which). The receptors stem from a woman in her forties or fifties who had recovered from COVID-19.

The chain couples TRBV6-5 to TRBJ2-1; D perhaps matches TRBD1 (6 bases). CDR1 is MNHEY, CDR2 SVGAGI, per germline. V lost 5 bases and J lost 7, with 18 bases in between. This CDR3 is built from 15 residues. CDR3 amino acids: CASSQTGSIENEQFF. CDR3 bases: TGTGCCAGCAGTCAGACAGGTTCCATAGAGAATGAGCAGTTCTTC.

This clone has more than one count but fewer than ten. The J gene is TRBJ2-5, the V gene TRBV5-5; 10 positions match TRBD2. The V and J ends lost 3 bases and 4 bases, in that order; junction bases with no gene match: 12. Looked up from germline, CDR1 is SGHKS and CDR2 is YYEKEE (reference sequence). The CDR3 runs 17 residues. For the CDR3, the DNA is TGTGCCAGCAGCTCACTGGCTAGCGGGAGCAACACAGAGACCCAGTACTTC. Protein: CASSSLASGSNTETQYF. Complete variable domain (other parts from reference TRBV5-5 and TRBJ2-5): DAGVTQSPTHLIKTRGQQVTLRCSPISGHKSVSWYQQVLGQGPQFIFQYYEKEERGRGNFPDRFSARQFPNYSSELNVNALLLGDSALYLCASSSLASGSNTETQYFGPGTRLLVL.

This chain uses TRBV28 with TRBJ2-7, with 8 bases matching TRBD2. The junction had 7 bases not matched to a gene; V was cut back by 7 bases and J by 2 bases. In germline, CDR1 is MDHEN, CDR2 SYDVKM. The CDR3 is 14 amino acids. The CDR3 bases are TGTGCCAGCACCCTTAGCGGGGTCACCTACGAGCAGTACTTC. This gives the protein CASTLSGVTYEQYF.

V usage is TRBV29-1 and J usage is TRBJ2-7; tentatively, D is TRBD2 (7 bases). The germline V gene encodes CDR1 SQVTM and CDR2 ANQGSEA. The length of the CDR3 is 12 residues. V dropped 3 bases and J dropped 5 bases, with 11 bases sitting between them. The CDR3 reads CSVDGGGNEQYF. CDR3 in DNA: TGCAGCGTTGATGGGGGGGGCAACGAGCAGTACTTC.

J is TRBJ1-5 and V is TRBV7-8, with D perhaps matching TRBD1 (5 bases). Per germline, CDR1 SGHVS and CDR2 FQNEAQ. Trimming stripped 1 base from V and 4 bases from J, with 8 bases between. This CDR3 spans 14 amino acids. The DNA for the CDR3 is TGTGCCAGCAGCTTAGGACAGTCGAATCAGCCCCAGCATTTT. It yields the protein CASSLGQSNQPQHF.

V usage is TRBV7-9 and J usage is TRBJ2-5, with 7 bases identical to TRBD1. The germline CDR1 and CDR2 sequences are SEHNR and FQNEAQ (reference sequence). J lost 3 bases, V lost 5 bases, and 6 bases had no gene match. CDR3 size: 14 residues. CDR3 DNA: TGTGCCAGCAGCACTAAGACAGGGAAAGAGACCCAGTACTTC. Its protein is CASSTKTGKETQYF.

The chain combines TRBV4-1 with TRBJ1-6, with 7 bases lining up with TRBD1. J lost 7 bases, V lost 1 base, and 7 bases had no gene match. CDR3 length equals 16 residues. Per the germline V gene, CDR1 is MGHRA and CDR2 is YSYEKL. The CDR3 loop is CASSQATGAENSPLHF. CDR3 DNA sequence: TGCGCCAGCAGCCAAGCTACAGGGGCAGAGAATTCACCCCTCCACTTT.

The chain employs TRBV10-3 and TRBJ2-2; D is possibly TRBD2 (6 bases). V was pared by 4 bases and J by 6 bases, with 15 bases between. CDR3 length: 15 amino acids. Germline CDR1 reads ENHRY; CDR2 reads SYGVKD. The CDR3 loop reads CAISVEGTQAGELFF. CDR3 DNA sequence: TGTGCCATCAGTGTCGAGGGGACTCAAGCCGGGGAGCTGTTTTTT.

This clone was detected only a few times. The chain has TRBV14 and TRBJ2-7; 11 positions match TRBD2. V gave up 4 bases and J gave up 2 bases; unmatched junction bases: 7. In germline, CDR1 is SGHDN, CDR2 FVKESK. CDR3 length: 16 residues. CDR3 residues: CASSRSTSGKTYEQYF. CDR3 nucleotides: TGTGCCAGCAGCCGCTCGACTAGCGGGAAGACCTACGAGCAGTACTTC.

The CDR3 coding sequence is TGTGCCAGCAGTGACTCGAGCCGGAGCCCGTATGGCTACACCTTC. Amino acid sequence: CASSDSSRSPYGYTF. The V gene is TRBV6-4, the J gene TRBJ1-2; D gene ambiguous. Germline V gene data show CDR1 as MRHNA and CDR2 as SNTAGT. V lost 0 bases and J lost 5, with 13 bases in between. The CDR3 loop spans 15 amino acids.

The chain couples TRBV18 to TRBJ2-5, with D possibly TRBD2 on 6 matching bases. The CDR3 has 15 amino acids. The V end was cut by 2 bases, the J end by 3 bases, with 13 bases between. Germline lookup yields CDR1 KGHSH and CDR2 LQKENI. The CDR3 loop reads CASSPINSGKETQYF. CDR3 nucleotides: TGTGCCAGCTCACCAATCAATAGCGGAAAAGAGACCCAGTACTTC.

As regards this clone: The identical CDR3 is also encoded by other nucleotide sequences in the sample. This chain connects TRBV27 to TRBJ2-1; the D is unclear. Germline CDR1 is MNHEY and CDR2 is SMNVEV (reference sequence). The ends were cut back, 9 bases at V and 0 bases at J, with 12 bases in the middle. This CDR3 contains 14 residues. The CDR3: CASSERSSYNEQFF. CDR3 in DNA: TGTGCCAGTTCAGAACGGAGCTCCTACAATGAGCAGTTCTTC.

This clone has just a few counts. The V gene is TRBV19, the J gene TRBJ2-7, with TRBD2 matching 7 bases. V shed 5 bases, J shed 3 bases, and the junction held 7 bases outside the gene matches. The CDR3 is 14 residues long. Germline CDR1 is LNHDA and CDR2 is SQIVND (reference sequence). The CDR3 region has the DNA TGTGCCAGTAGTGGACTAGTTTCGGGCTACGAGCAGTACTTC. Amino acid sequence: CASSGLVSGYEQYF. Full variable domain (outside the CDR3, taken from reference TRBV19 and TRBJ2-7): DGGITQSPKYLFRKEGQNVTLSCEQNLNHDAMYWYRQDPGQGLRLIYYSQIVNDFQKGDIAEGYSVSREKKESFPLTVTSAQKNPTAFYLCASSGLVSGYEQYFGPGTRLTVT.

The chain employs TRBV3-1 (or the pseudogene TRBV3-2) and TRBJ1-3; TRBD1 matches 8 bases. Per germline, CDR1 LGHDT and CDR2 YNNKEL (reference sequence). V lost 4 bases and J lost 7; bases outside the gene matches: 9. The CDR3 has 15 residues. CDR3 nucleotides: TGTGCCAGCAGCCCCGGACAGGGAGGATGGAACACCATATATTTT. This sequence encodes CASSPGQGGWNTIYF.

The chain combines TRBV24-1 with TRBJ2-4; 10 positions match TRBD1. Looked up from germline, CDR1 is KGHDR and CDR2 is SFDVKD. The CDR3 is made up of 15 amino acids. V shed 4 bases, J shed 8 bases, and the junction held 7 bases outside the gene matches. CDR3 DNA: TGTGCCACCAGTGACCCGACAGGGGGCATTGACATTCAGTACTTC. Translated: CATSDPTGGIDIQYF.

The gene calls are TRBV5-4 and TRBJ2-1; 7 positions match TRBD2. The germline CDR1 and CDR2 sequences are SGHNT and YYREEE (reference sequence). CDR3 length: 16 residues. Trimming took 5 bases from V and 8 from J; bases not matched to a gene: 16. CDR3 amino acids: CASRDQAGSGGDEQFF. The CDR3 nucleotides are TGTGCCAGCAGGGACCAAGCGGGGAGTGGGGGAGATGAGCAGTTCTTC.

V is TRBV19 and J is TRBJ1-4; 7 bases align to TRBD1. Losses at the gene ends were 4 bases for V and 6 bases for J; bases not matched to a gene: 5. Germline V lookup: CDR1 LNHDA, CDR2 SQIVND (reference sequence). The CDR3 spans 14 residues. The CDR3 spells CASSTATGYEKLFF. The CDR3 DNA sequence: TGTGCCAGTAGTACCGCGACAGGGTATGAAAAACTGTTTTTT.

The chain recombines TRBV7-9 with TRBJ2-1; unclear D gene. CDR3 length: 13 residues. Trimming removed 2 bases at V and 5 bases at J, with 7 bases between. Germline V gene lookup returns CDR1 SEHNR and CDR2 FQNEAQ (reference sequence). The CDR3 reads CASSLKLNNEQFF. As DNA, the CDR3 is TGTGCCAGCAGCTTAAAACTTAACAATGAGCAGTTCTTC.

The genes are TRBV5-5 and TRBJ1-2; 7 bases agree with TRBD1. V gave up 4 bases and J gave up 1 base; unmatched junction bases: 4. The CDR3 totals 14 residues. Germline values: CDR1 SGHKS, CDR2 YYEKEE (reference sequence). The CDR3: CASSRGQSNYGYTF. The CDR3 region has the DNA TGTGCCAGCAGCCGGGGACAGAGTAACTATGGCTACACCTTC.

This chain joins TRBV9 and TRBJ2-7, with a possible D match to TRBD2 (6 bases). CDR1 is SGDLS, CDR2 YYNGEE, per germline. V was pared by 3 bases and J by 1 base, with 14 bases between. The CDR3 has 15 amino acids. The chain's CDR3 is CASSGGGTLSYEQYF. CDR3 sequence (DNA): TGTGCCAGCAGCGGAGGAGGGACCCTTTCCTACGAGCAGTACTTC.